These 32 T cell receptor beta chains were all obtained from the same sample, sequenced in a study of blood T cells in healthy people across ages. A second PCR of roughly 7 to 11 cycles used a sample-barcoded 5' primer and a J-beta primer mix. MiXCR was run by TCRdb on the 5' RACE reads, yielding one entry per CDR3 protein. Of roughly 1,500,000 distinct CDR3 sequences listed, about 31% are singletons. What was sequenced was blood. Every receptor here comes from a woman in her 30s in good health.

CDR3 protein: CASSLDPNYGTDYGYTF. The CDR3 DNA is TGTGCCAGCAGCTTAGACCCCAATTACGGGACAGACTATGGCTACACCTTC. The chain uses TRBV7-2 and TRBJ1-2; 7 bases map to TRBD1. The CDR3 is 17 residues long. After removal of 1 base from V and 3 bases from J, the junction contained 11 bases not matched to a gene. CDR1 and CDR2 (germline): SGHTA, FQGNSA.

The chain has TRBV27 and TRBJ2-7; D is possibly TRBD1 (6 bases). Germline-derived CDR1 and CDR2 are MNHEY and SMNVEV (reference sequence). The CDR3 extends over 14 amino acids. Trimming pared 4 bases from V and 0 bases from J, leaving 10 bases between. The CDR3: CASSWDKYSYEQYF. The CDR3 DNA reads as TGTGCCAGCAGTTGGGACAAATACTCCTACGAGCAGTACTTC.

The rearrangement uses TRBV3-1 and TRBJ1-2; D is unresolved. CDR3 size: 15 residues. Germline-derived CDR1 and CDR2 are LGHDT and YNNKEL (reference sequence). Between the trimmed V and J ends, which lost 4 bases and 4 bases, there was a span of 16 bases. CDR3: CASSPRGPAAYGYTF. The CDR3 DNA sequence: TGTGCCAGCAGCCCCCGGGGTCCGGCCGCCTATGGCTACACCTTC.

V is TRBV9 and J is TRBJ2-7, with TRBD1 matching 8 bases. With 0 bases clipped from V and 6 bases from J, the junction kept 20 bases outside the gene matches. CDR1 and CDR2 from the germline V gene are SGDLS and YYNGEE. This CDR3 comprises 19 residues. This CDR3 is CASSVGGQGPGRSNCEQYF. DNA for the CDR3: TGTGCCAGCAGCGTAGGAGGACAGGGACCCGGTCGGTCGAACTGCGAGCAGTACTTC.

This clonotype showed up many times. In DNA, the CDR3 is TGTGCCAGCAGTTTAATAGGCTACGAGCAGTACTTC. Translating gives CASSLIGYEQYF. The chain joins TRBV27 to TRBJ2-7; D uncertain. Per the germline V gene, CDR1 is MNHEY and CDR2 is SMNVEV (reference sequence). V was shortened by 2 bases and J by 3 bases, with 5 bases between the two germline ends. This CDR3 has 12 amino acids.

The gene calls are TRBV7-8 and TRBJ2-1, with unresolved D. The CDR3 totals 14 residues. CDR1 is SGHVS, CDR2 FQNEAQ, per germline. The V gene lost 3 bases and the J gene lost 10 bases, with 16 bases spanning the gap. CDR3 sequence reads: CASSFGPNPEEQFF. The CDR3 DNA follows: TGTGCCAGCAGCTTTGGGCCCAATCCCGAGGAGCAGTTCTTC.

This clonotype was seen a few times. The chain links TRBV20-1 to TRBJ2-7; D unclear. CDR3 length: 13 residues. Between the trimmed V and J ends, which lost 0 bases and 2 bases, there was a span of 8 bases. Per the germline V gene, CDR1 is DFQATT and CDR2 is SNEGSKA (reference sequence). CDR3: CSARDQPAYEQYF. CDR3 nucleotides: TGCAGTGCTAGAGATCAACCGGCCTACGAGCAGTACTTC.

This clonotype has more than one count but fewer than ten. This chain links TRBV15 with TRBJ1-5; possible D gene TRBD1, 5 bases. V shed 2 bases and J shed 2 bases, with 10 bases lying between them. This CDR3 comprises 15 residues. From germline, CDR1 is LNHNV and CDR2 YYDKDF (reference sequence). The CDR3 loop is CATSRPQGGNQPQHF. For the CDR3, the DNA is TGTGCCACCAGCAGACCCCAGGGCGGCAATCAGCCCCAGCATTTT.

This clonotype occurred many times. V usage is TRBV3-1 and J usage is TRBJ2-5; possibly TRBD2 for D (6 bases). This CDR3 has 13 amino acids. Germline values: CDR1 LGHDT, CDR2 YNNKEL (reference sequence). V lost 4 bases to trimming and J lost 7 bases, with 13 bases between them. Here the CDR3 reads CASSPAGRGTQYF. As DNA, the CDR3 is TGTGCCAGCAGCCCTGCGGGACGTGGGACCCAGTACTTC.

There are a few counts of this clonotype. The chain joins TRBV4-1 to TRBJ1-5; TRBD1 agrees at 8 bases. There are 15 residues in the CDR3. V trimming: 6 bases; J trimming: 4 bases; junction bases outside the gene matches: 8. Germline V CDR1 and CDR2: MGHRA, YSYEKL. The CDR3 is CASRLTRQGNQPQHF. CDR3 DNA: TGCGCCAGCAGACTTACAAGACAGGGGAATCAGCCCCAGCATTTT.

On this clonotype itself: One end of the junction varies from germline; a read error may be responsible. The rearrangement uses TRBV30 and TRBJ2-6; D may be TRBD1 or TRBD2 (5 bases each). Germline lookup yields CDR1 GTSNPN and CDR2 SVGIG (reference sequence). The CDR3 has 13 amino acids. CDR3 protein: CAWRDSGANVRTF. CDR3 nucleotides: TGTGCCTGGAGGGACTCTGGGGCCAACGTCCGGACTTTC.

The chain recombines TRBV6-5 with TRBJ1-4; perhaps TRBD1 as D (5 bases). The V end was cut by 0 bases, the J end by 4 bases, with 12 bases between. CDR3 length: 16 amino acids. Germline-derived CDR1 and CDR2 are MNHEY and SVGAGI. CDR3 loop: CASSYSFQGLNEKLFF. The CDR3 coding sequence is TGTGCCAGCAGTTACTCGTTTCAGGGCCTTAATGAAAAACTGTTTTTT.

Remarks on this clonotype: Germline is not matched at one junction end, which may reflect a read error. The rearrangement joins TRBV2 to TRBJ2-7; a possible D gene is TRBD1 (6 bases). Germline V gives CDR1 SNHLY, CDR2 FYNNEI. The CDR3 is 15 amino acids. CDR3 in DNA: TGTGCCAGCAGACCGACAGGACCCATGCCTTACGAGCGGTACTTC. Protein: CASRPTGPMPYERYF.

CDR3 amino acids: CASSSLLPAVAGYNEQFF. As DNA, the CDR3 is TGTGCCAGCAGCTCCCTCCTCCCGGCGGTAGCGGGGTACAATGAGCAGTTCTTC. The genes are TRBV7-3 and TRBJ2-1; 8 positions agree with TRBD2. The ends lost 4 bases at V and 4 bases at J; junction bases unmatched: 15. Germline loops: CDR1 SGHTA, CDR2 FQGTGA. The CDR3 sequence is 18 residues long.

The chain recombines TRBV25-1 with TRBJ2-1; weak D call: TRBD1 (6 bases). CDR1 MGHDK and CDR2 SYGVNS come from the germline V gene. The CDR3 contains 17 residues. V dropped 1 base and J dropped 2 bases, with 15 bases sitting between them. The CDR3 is CASSESGQGYAYNEQFF. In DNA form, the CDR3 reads TGTGCCAGCAGTGAATCGGGGCAGGGGTATGCCTACAATGAGCAGTTCTTC.

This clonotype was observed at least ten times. The CDR3 DNA reads as TGCAGCGCCCGACAGGGGGCTAACACTGAAGCTTTCTTT. It translates to CSARQGANTEAFF. This chain joins TRBV29-1 and TRBJ1-1; 10 nucleotides match TRBD1. The CDR3 covers 13 residues. Germline values: CDR1 SQVTM, CDR2 ANQGSEA. The V segment lost 7 bases and the J segment 2 bases; nucleotides outside the gene matches: 4.

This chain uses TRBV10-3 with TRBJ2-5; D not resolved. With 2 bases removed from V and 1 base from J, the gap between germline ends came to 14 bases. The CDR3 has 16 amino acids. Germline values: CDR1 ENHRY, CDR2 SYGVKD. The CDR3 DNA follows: TGTGCCATCAGTGAGGGGGATACAGAGACCCAAGAGACCCAGTACTTC. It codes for CAISEGDTETQETQYF.

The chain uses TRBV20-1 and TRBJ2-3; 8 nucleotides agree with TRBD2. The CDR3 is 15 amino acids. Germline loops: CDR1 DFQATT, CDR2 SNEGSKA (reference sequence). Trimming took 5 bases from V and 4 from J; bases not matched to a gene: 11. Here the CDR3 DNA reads TGCAGTGCTCCGACAGGACTAGCATCTTCAGATACGCAGTATTTT. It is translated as CSAPTGLASSDTQYF.

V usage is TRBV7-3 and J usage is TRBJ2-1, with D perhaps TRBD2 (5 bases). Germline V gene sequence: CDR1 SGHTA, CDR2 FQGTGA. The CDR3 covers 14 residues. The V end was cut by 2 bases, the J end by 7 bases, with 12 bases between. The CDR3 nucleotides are TGTGCCAGCAGCTTAGGACTTCCTAGGAATGAGCAGTTCTTC. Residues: CASSLGLPRNEQFF.

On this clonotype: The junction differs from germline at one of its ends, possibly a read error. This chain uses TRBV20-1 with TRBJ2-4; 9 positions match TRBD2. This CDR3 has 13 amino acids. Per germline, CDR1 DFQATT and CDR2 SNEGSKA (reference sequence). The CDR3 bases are TGCGGTGCGTCCAAGGAAGCGGGGGGTTCGCAGTACTTC. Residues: CGASKEAGGSQYF.

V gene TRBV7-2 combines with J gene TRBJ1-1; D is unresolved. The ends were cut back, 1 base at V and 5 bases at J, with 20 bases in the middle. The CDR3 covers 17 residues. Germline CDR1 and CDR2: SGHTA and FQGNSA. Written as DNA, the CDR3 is TGTGCCAGCAGCTTAGGGGTTATGCAAGCAGGTGTAACTGAAGCTTTCTTT. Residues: CASSLGVMQAGVTEAFF.

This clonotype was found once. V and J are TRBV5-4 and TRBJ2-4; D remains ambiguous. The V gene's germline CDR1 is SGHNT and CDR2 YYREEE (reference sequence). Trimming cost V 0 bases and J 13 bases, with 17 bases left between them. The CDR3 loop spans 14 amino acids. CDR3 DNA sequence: TGTGCCAGCAGCTTGGAGAGTTCTGTCCAAGAGCAGTACTTC. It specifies CASSLESSVQEQYF.

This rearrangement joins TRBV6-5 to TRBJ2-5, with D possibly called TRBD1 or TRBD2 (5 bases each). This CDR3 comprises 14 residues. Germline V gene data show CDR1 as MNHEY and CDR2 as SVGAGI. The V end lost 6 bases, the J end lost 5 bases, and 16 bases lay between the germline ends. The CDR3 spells CASSHSGPGETQYF. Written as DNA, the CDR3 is TGTGCCAGCAGCCATTCGGGACCGGGGGAGACCCAGTACTTC.

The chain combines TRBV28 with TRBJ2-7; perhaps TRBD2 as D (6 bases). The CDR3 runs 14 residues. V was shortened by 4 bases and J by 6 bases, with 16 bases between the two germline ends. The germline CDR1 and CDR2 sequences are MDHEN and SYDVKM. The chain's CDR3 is CASSSLPGVGEQYF. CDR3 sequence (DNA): TGTGCCAGCAGTTCCTTGCCGGGAGTCGGCGAGCAGTACTTC.

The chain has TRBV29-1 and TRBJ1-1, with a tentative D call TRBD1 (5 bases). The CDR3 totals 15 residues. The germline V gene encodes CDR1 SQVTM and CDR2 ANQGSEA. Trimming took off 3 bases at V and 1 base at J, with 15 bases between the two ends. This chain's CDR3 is CSVEKVQGTNTEAFF. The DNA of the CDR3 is TGCAGCGTTGAGAAAGTTCAGGGAACGAACACTGAAGCTTTCTTT.

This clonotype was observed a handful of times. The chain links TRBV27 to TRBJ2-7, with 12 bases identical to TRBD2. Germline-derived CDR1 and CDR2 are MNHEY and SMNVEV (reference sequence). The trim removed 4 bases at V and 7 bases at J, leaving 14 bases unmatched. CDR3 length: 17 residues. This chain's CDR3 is CASSSGTSGYGSGEQYF. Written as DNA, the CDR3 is TGTGCCAGCAGTTCAGGGACTAGCGGGTATGGCTCGGGGGAGCAGTACTTC.

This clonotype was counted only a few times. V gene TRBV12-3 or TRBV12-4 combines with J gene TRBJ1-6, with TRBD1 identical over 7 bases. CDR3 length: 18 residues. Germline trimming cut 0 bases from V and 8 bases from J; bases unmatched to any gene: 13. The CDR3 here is CASSLARGQDPGDSPLHF. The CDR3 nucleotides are TGTGCCAGCAGTTTAGCGCGCGGACAGGACCCTGGGGATTCACCCCTCCACTTT.

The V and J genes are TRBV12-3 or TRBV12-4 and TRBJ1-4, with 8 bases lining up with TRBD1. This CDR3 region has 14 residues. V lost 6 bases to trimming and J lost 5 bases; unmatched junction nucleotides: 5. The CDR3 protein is CASRSGGANEKLFF. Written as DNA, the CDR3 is TGTGCCAGCAGGTCAGGGGGCGCGAATGAAAAACTGTTTTTT.

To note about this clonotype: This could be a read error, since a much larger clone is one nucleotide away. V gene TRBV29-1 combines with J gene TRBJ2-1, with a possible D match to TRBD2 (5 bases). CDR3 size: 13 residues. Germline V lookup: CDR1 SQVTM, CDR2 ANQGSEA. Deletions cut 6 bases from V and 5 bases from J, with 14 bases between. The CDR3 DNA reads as TGCAGCGTGGAGTGGGAGAACAACAATGAGCAGTTCTTC. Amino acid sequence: CSVEWENNNEQFF.

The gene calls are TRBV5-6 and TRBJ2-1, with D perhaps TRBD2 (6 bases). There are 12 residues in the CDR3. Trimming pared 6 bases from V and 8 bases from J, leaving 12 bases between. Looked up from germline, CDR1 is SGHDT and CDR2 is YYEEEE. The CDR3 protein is CASISGGHEQFF. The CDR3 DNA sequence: TGTGCCAGCATCTCCGGGGGACATGAGCAGTTCTTC.

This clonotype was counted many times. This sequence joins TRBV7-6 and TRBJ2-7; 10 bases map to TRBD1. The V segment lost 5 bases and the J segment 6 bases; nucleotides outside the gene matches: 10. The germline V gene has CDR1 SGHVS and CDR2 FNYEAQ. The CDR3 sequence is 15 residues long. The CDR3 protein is CASSQPPGTGVEQYF. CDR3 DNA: TGTGCCAGCAGCCAACCCCCGGGGACAGGGGTCGAGCAGTACTTC.

The chain's CDR3 is CASSLRGMQGAGNQPQHF. CDR3 DNA sequence: TGTGCCAGCAGCCTAAGAGGCATGCAGGGGGCCGGCAATCAGCCCCAGCATTTT. This chain connects TRBV6-1 to TRBJ1-5, with TRBD1 identical over 8 bases. The CDR3 length is 18 residues. With V trimmed by 6 bases and J by 2 bases, 15 bases remained unmatched. Germline CDR1 and CDR2: MNHNS and SASEGT.